The rows below give T cell receptor beta chains drawn from one sample of a study of identical twins. TCRdb reanalysed the 5' RACE reads using MiXCR and keeps one entry per CDR3 protein. The table records about 470,000 distinct CDR3 sequences, 20% to 25% of them present only once. These same records also appear under a second study, on T cells expressing NK-cell markers.

Sequencing used CD4+ T cells sorted from blood. The receptors stem from a woman aged 18-35 years in good health. CDR3s leave out the opening cysteine and the closing phenylalanine or tryptophan.

v_gene,CDR3aa
TRBV12-3/TRBV12-4,ASSLPDYGEQF
TRBV5-5,ASSLEGGGRTQY
TRBV12-3/TRBV12-4,ASRKRGGGNEQF
TRBV6-5,ASSYSGGVNEKLF
TRBV3-1,ASSLQYEQF
TRBV6-1,ASRGGLAGTLEQF
TRBV30,AWSRGTLSYEQY
TRBV7-6,ASSSGQGLPGELF
TRBV30,AWGQGETQY
TRBV5-1,ASSLGAVGRVKETQY
TRBV14,ASSRGLEETQY
TRBV7-2,ASSLGSGARVFGELF
TRBV10-3,AISDLGLSTYNEQF
TRBV6-2/TRBV6-3,ASSSRLAGIYEQY
TRBV12-3/TRBV12-4,ASLFQDSEETQY
TRBV20-1,SASFGGSAYEQY
TRBV7-2,ASSNIAGRPQGTQY
TRBV11-2,ASSQRGVEQY
TRBV7-8,ASSSRTGLMILEQY
TRBV12-3/TRBV12-4,ASSSLRASGGPTDTQY
TRBV29-1,SVEDTGTSGGNEQF
TRBV12-3/TRBV12-4,ASSPSLFHEQF
TRBV6-6,AAGVPADYEQY
TRBV7-2,ASSSGQVGVRY
TRBV5-6,ASSLTSLNEQF
TRBV7-2,ASSARRPLYEQY
TRBV20-1,SARANGGTNEQF
TRBV28,ASSFRGYGYT
TRBV7-9,ASSPAPSGGRADTQY
TRBV3-1,ASSPTGLAYEQY
TRBV4-1,ASSQEGQGPKGYT
TRBV14,ASSRTDRLTDTQY
TRBV7-9,ASRPTGKLGPLH
TRBV12-3/TRBV12-4,ASSLGLSNTGELF
TRBV3-1,ASSQLTDTQY
TRBV5-1,ASSKTGGLLNTEAF
TRBV20-1,SADRTGGSYEQY
TRBV6-2/TRBV6-3,ASRKAGTPNEQF
TRBV12-3/TRBV12-4,ASSFGHYGYT
TRBV5-1,ASSDDRAGDTQY
TRBV5-6,ASRPGQGHNEQF
TRBV7-7,ASSSDFGEQY
TRBV7-2,ASRYLADSNQPQH
TRBV6-5,ASSYSRNTGELF
TRBV2,ASRLDRIGAGELF
TRBV30,AWSPTSGKQF
TRBV7-2,ASGLQSGADTQY
TRBV3-1,ASSHRSVVETQY
TRBV3-1,ASSRDTSNYGYT
TRBV7-9,ASSRDQKETQY
TRBV9,ASSEEDTSYNEQF
TRBV7-9,ASSLARSTANTGELF
TRBV20-1,SATGDETGANSPLH
TRBV9,ASSVNRQETQY
TRBV4-2,ASSLPGQGNYGYT
TRBV20-1,SARPSQRSSTDTQY
TRBV4-3,ASSREGGSGQGSSYEQY
TRBV15,ATKRGGGTDTQY
TRBV12-3/TRBV12-4,ASRPTGVGETQY
TRBV6-1,ASPHGTGRGNEQF